This T cell receptor (beta chain) was sequenced for a study of blood T cell repertoires in COVID-19 (dated by TCRdb to about 2020). Broadly, across the study: Collaborator samples came from the United States, Italy and Spain and covered acute and convalescent phases of COVID-19. The prospective study material was composed of cDNA or gDNA derived from T cells, B-cell-depleted T cells, or PBMCs. Nearly every sample came with metadata listing a de-identified subject ID, COVID-19 status, age in years and sex. Where HLA class I and class II types were available, the types were taken from metadata supplied by the sample provider, not from assay-based typing. The dataset comprised deeply sampled blood TCRbeta repertoires from subjects exposed to, actively infected with, or recovered from COVID-19. The repertoires were released in a freely available public database intended as a resource for research on the immune response to SARS-CoV-2. Samples came from the ongoing ImmuneRACE study (first 160 participants) plus 1,254 subjects from 6 global collaborators. Broader findings and caveats from the paper: The amount of clinical and demographic metadata varied by source and participant and was provided uncurated.

This clone was seen just once. No cognate antigen has been identified for it. No quality values exist for individual bases; no much larger clone is one base distant. The immunoSEQ Assay, a bias-controlled multiplex PCR, was used to amplify TCRbeta CDR3 regions from genomic DNA. The authors' pipeline ran thus. The number of nucleated cells in each sample was estimated by amplification of reference gene primers within the assay. Sequence reads were collapsed and filtered to measure the absolute abundance of every unique TCRbeta CDR3 rearrangement. Productive Simpson clonality was computed per sample as the square root of Simpson's diversity index over productive rearrangements. TCRdb holds this immuneACCESS table with in-frame rearrangements only. Some clones are missing; in checked studies, unresolved V genes explain under half, and the rest has no known cause. V and J calls and clone size are as listed in that table; D and trimming were resolved from the DNA. The sample contains roughly 79,000 clones, 80% to 90% of them found a single time. Of the sample, approximately 4.4% is held by the ten largest clones.

Taken from the germline V gene, the CDR1 and CDR2 loops are MNHNS and SASEGT. The CDR3 starts with the cysteine, ends with the phenylalanine, and has 15 residues. Only CDR3 DNA is held: 45 bases, read in frame from base 1. Relative to germline, V is 5 bases shorter and J is 1 base shorter, with 14 bases between their ends. Collaborating institutions collected whole blood in K2EDTA tubes following their own protocols. For TCRbeta analysis, collaborators shipped samples as frozen whole blood, isolated PBMCs, or DNA extracted from either of those sample types. The TCR sequence derives from a man aged 50 to 60 with active COVID-19. The chain uses TRBV6-1 and TRBJ1-1; 5 matching bases give a weak D call of TRBD1. Source material: peripheral blood. CDR3 loop: CASSIQQASNTEAFF. The bases are TGTGCCAGCAGTATCCAACAGGCGTCGAACACTGAAGCTTTCTTT.